The sequence of this T cell receptor beta chain was determined in a study of response to subunit inactivated influenza vaccine. Study-wide results and caveats: It was the authors' suggestion that each seasonal influenza vaccination recruits few new T cells.

With regard to this clonotype: What it binds is not known.

Between the trimmed V and J ends, which lost 1 base and 0 bases, there was a span of 7 bases. CDR1 and CDR2 from the germline V gene are DFQATT and SNEGSKA (reference sequence). The CDR3 is 13 amino acids. TCRdb used MiXCR to reprocess the RT-PCR reads, holding one entry per CDR3 protein. The data hold about 160,000 distinct CDR3 sequences, with about 10% observed a single time. This clonotype was obtained from a man aged 50 to 69 who received an inactivated influenza vaccine. Sequenced material: CD8+ T cells sorted from PBMCs, taken less than 30 months after vaccination. V gene TRBV20-1 combines with J gene TRBJ2-7; D unclear. DNA of the CDR3: TGCAGTGCTAGAGTCGGCAACTCCTACGAGCAGTACTTC. It translates to CSARVGNSYEQYF.